Listed below are T cell receptor beta chains from one sample, sequenced in a study of T cell clonotyping in hematopoietic cell transplantation. Clones were sequenced by immunoSEQ multiplex PCR, and TCRdb holds only the in-frame ones, with some missing. This sample carries more than 20,000 clones, roughly 88% of them seen once, and the ten largest clones take approximately 24%. Sequencing used peripheral blood mononuclear cells, obtained before stem cell transplant. All receptors come from a woman in her sixties or seventies with acute myeloid leukemia. Some clones in this sample may be carry-over from other donors' samples. The CDR3 runs from the conserved cysteine through the conserved F or W. A D gene is named only where the DNA matches it firmly. Expanded clones are given a class, and other clones once, few, many or no size at all.

cdr3_length	v_call	clone_size	j_call	d_call	cdr3_nt	cdr3_aa
13	TRBV29-1	NA	TRBJ2-7	NA	TGCAGCGTTGAAAAAGAGGGGAGCTACGAGCAGTACTTC	CSVEKEGSYEQYF
15	TRBV19	NA	TRBJ1-2	TRBD1	TGTGCCAGTACGAATCCGGGACAGGGGGCTTATGGCTACACCTTC	CASTNPGQGAYGYTF
14	TRBV2	NA	TRBJ2-5	TRBD1	TGTGCCAGCAGAACGGACAGGGTCGGAAAGACCCAGTACTTC	CASRTDRVGKTQYF
15	TRBV7-2	once	TRBJ2-7	NA	TGTGCCAGCAGCTTAGGGGTGGATTCACCCTACGAGCAGTACTTC	CASSLGVDSPYEQYF
16	TRBV7-9	NA	TRBJ1-2	TRBD1	TGTGCCAGCAGCTGGTACCGGGACAGGGTATCGCATGGCTACACCTTC	CASSWYRDRVSHGYTF
12	TRBV27	NA	TRBJ2-7	NA	TGTGCCAGCAGCCACACGACAGACGAGCAGTACTTC	CASSHTTDEQYF
12	TRBV5-4	NA	TRBJ2-7	NA	TGCGCCAGCAGCCCGATGGGCCCCCTGCAGTACTTC	CASSPMGPLQYF
13	TRBV5-4	few	TRBJ2-7	NA	TGTGCCAGCAGCCCGGGGGACAATTACGAGCAGTACTTC	CASSPGDNYEQYF
13	TRBV15	NA	TRBJ2-7	NA	TGTGCCACCAGAGACCCAGGGGATTACGAGCAGTACTTC	CATRDPGDYEQYF
13	TRBV9	NA	TRBJ2-7	NA	TGTGCCAGCAGCGAATATGGGACCTACGAGCAGTACTTC	CASSEYGTYEQYF
12	TRBV6-1	NA	TRBJ1-2	NA	TGTGCCAGCAGTAGGGAGGACTATGGCTACACCTTC	CASSREDYGYTF
13	TRBV28	few	TRBJ2-7	NA	TGTGCCAGCAGTGGGACTGACTCCTACGAGCAGTACTTC	CASSGTDSYEQYF
15	TRBV5-1	NA	TRBJ1-1	NA	TGCGCCAGCAGCTCTGACACCGTGTATTGGACTGAAGCTTTCTTT	CASSSDTVYWTEAFF
12	TRBV19	NA	TRBJ1-2	NA	TGTGCCAGTAGTGGGGGGCCTTATGGCTACACCTTC	CASSGGPYGYTF
12	TRBV6-5	NA	TRBJ1-2	TRBD1	TGTGCCAGCAGTATACAGGGGTATGGCTACACCTTC	CASSIQGYGYTF
15	TRBV2	NA	TRBJ1-5	NA	TGTGCCAGCAGTGAGGTCGGCAGGAGCTATCAGCCCCAGCATTTT	CASSEVGRSYQPQHF
13	TRBV11-2	NA	TRBJ2-1	NA	TGTGCCAGCAGCTGGGAGACCTACAATGAGCAGTTCTTC	CASSWETYNEQFF
13	TRBV12-5	NA	TRBJ2-2	NA	TGTGCTAGTGGTTTCGGGGGGCCCGGGGAGCTGTTTTTT	CASGFGGPGELFF
14	TRBV25-1	NA	TRBJ2-1	NA	TGTGCCAGCAGTGACCGGCAGGGTCGCTATGAGCAGTTCTTC	CASSDRQGRYEQFF
17	TRBV28	NA	TRBJ1-5	TRBD1	TGTGCCAGCAGTTTATGGGGACAGGGAGGAAGCAATCAGCCCCAGCATTTT	CASSLWGQGGSNQPQHF
15	TRBV11-1	NA	TRBJ2-6	TRBD1	TGTGCCAGCAGCCTGGACAGGGCTGGGGCCAACGTCCTGACTTTC	CASSLDRAGANVLTF
16	TRBV11-2	NA	TRBJ1-1	NA	TGTGCCAGCACCCAGGGGATGAGGGTATTGAACACTGAAGCTTTCTTT	CASTQGMRVLNTEAFF
13	TRBV7-9	once	TRBJ2-5	NA	TGTGCCAGCAGCTTGGGGACTGAAGAGACCCAGTACTTC	CASSLGTEETQYF
15	TRBV6-1	NA	TRBJ2-7	TRBD2	TGTGCCAGCAGTGAAGCTAGCGGGGGGGCCTACGAGCAGTACTTC	CASSEASGGAYEQYF
16	TRBV19	NA	TRBJ2-7	TRBD1	TGTGCCAGTAGTACCGGGGATGACAGGGGATCCTACGAGCAGTACTTC	CASSTGDDRGSYEQYF
15	TRBV6-1	NA	TRBJ1-4	NA	TGTGCCAGCAGTGAACCGATCTGGACGGGTGAAAAACTGTTTTTT	CASSEPIWTGEKLFF
14	TRBV11-1	NA	TRBJ1-1	NA	TGTGCCAGCAGCTTAGCATTACAGAACACTGAAGCTTTCTTT	CASSLALQNTEAFF
16	TRBV28	NA	TRBJ1-3	NA	TGTGCCAGCAGTTTAAGTTGGACAATAGGGAGAAACACCATATATTTT	CASSLSWTIGRNTIYF
15	TRBV5-4	NA	TRBJ1-1	NA	TGTGCCAGCAGCTCTGGCCCTCCGGGGAACACTGAAGCTTTCTTT	CASSSGPPGNTEAFF
14	TRBV28	NA	TRBJ2-3	NA	TGTGCCAGCAGGCCGAGAGGAGGGGCAGATACGCAGTATTTT	CASRPRGGADTQYF
15	TRBV6-1	NA	TRBJ2-7	TRBD2	TGTGCCAGCAGTGATAGGGGCGGGGGGGCCTACGAGCAGTACTTC	CASSDRGGGAYEQYF
14	TRBV5-1	NA	TRBJ1-3	NA	TGCGCCAGCTCACCGTTCCTCTCTGGAAACACCATATATTTT	CASSPFLSGNTIYF
15	TRBV10-2	few	TRBJ1-6	NA	TGCGCCAGCAGCAGAAAGGGGGACGGTAATTCACCCCTCCACTTT	CASSRKGDGNSPLHF
15	TRBV25-1	NA	TRBJ2-2	TRBD1	TGTGCCAGCAGCCGGGACAGGGGGTTTGCCGGGGAGCTGTTTTTT	CASSRDRGFAGELFF
16	TRBV10-3	NA	TRBJ2-5	TRBD2	TGTGCCATCAGTGATGTCAGCGGGAGGGCCGGCGAGACCCAGTACTTC	CAISDVSGRAGETQYF
17	TRBV4-1	NA	TRBJ2-2	NA	TGCGCCAGCAGCCAAGGGGGGGGCGGAACGAACACCGGGGAGCTGTTTTTT	CASSQGGGGTNTGELFF
15	TRBV11-2	NA	TRBJ2-2	TRBD1	TGTGCCAGCGACCCCGGGACAGGGAACACCGGGGAGCTGTTTTTT	CASDPGTGNTGELFF
16	TRBV19	NA	TRBJ1-5	NA	TGTGCCAGTAGTATCGGCGGCAGCTTTAGCAATCAGCCCCAGCATTTT	CASSIGGSFSNQPQHF
15	TRBV7-2	NA	TRBJ2-2	NA	TGTGCCAGCAGGGCCATCAGGGGCTTCACCGGGGAGCTGTTTTTT	CASRAIRGFTGELFF
16	TRBV28	NA	TRBJ2-3	TRBD2	TGTGCCAGCAGTTTATGGACAGCGGGGGGCACAGATACGCAGTATTTT	CASSLWTAGGTDTQYF
15	TRBV5-1	once	TRBJ2-2	TRBD1	TGCGCCAGCACCCCGGACAGGGGGAACACCGGGGAGCTGTTTTTT	CASTPDRGNTGELFF
21	TRBV10-1	NA	TRBJ2-1	TRBD2	TGCGCCAGCACCCGGAAATCTAGGGGACTAGCGGGGGTTCACTCCTACAATGAGCAGTTCTTC	CASTRKSRGLAGVHSYNEQFF
15	TRBV6-6	NA	TRBJ2-2	NA	TGTGCCAGCATTGGGGGACTTTCTAACACCGGGGAGCTGTTTTTT	CASIGGLSNTGELFF
16	TRBV5-1	NA	TRBJ1-5	NA	TGCGCCAGCAGCCCGGGGGGGGGATTAAGCAATCAGCCCCAGCATTTT	CASSPGGGLSNQPQHF
15	TRBV27	NA	TRBJ1-5	NA	TGTGCCAGCAGTTTATTTAGGACCCTCAATCAGCCCCAGCATTTT	CASSLFRTLNQPQHF
12	TRBV19	NA	TRBJ2-1	NA	TGTGCCAGTAGTACCTCCTACAATGAGCAGTTCTTC	CASSTSYNEQFF